The clone carrying this T cell receptor beta chain was seen ten or more times. Its target is not known. The sample belongs to a study of T cells in Graves' hyperthyroidism and ophthalmopathy. For the diagnoses, clinical symptoms, serum thyroxine and TRAb, thyroid ultrasound and orbital computed tomography were used. What was amplified from RNA transcripts were TCR beta CDR3 regions. TCR CDR3 regions were first amplified by RT-PCR with HTBI primers. TCRdb recomputed calls from the multiplex PCR reads with MiXCR, one row per CDR3 protein. The sample yields approximately 560,000 distinct CDR3 sequences, 35% to 55% seen once. General study results and limits: Most clonotypes expanded in thyroid above 0.001 were likewise present in blood. Ophthalmopathy stood apart from stable hyperthyroidism in a 13 V-J model. Ophthalmopathy prediction by the model preceded onset by a median approximately 6.9 months.

CDR1 and CDR2 from the germline V gene are SEHNR and FQNEAQ (reference sequence). The ends were cut back, 5 bases at V and 0 bases at J, with 8 bases in the middle. This CDR3 comprises 13 residues. This receptor was taken from a woman aged 18-29 years with Graves' hyperthyroidism. The sample was peripheral blood or thyroid tissue (not recorded which). This chain joins TRBV7-9 and TRBJ2-7; D remains unclear. Written as DNA, the CDR3 is TGTGCCAGCAGCCTCACACCCTCCTACGAGCAGTACTTC. Protein sequence: CASSLTPSYEQYF.